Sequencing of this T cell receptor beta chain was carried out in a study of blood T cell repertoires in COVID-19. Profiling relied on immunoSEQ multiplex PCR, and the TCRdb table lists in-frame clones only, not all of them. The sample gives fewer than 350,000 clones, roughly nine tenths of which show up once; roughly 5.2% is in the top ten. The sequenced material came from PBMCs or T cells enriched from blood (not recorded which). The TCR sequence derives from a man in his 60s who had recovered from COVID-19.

The CDR3: CASSQGGTMSHEQYF. Here the CDR3 DNA reads TGCGCCAGCAGCCAAGGTGGGACTATGTCCCACGAGCAGTACTTC. V gene TRBV4-1 combines with J gene TRBJ2-7, with TRBD2 matching over 7 bases. Germline V lookup: CDR1 MGHRA, CDR2 YSYEKL. V lost 1 base, J lost 5 bases, and 8 bases stayed unmatched. The CDR3 has 15 residues.